This T cell receptor (beta chain) was observed in a study of blood T cell repertoires in COVID-19. Across the whole study: Both acute and convalescent COVID-19 samples were obtained from the United States, Italy and Spain.

This table comes from immunoSEQ multiplex PCR, and its TCRdb copy is limited to in-frame clones, with some not included. Of about 130,000 clones listed, roughly four fifths were seen once; the top ten hold 9.5% to 15%. The CDR3 length is 16 residues. CDR1 and CDR2 (germline): SGHRS, YFSETQ. J was trimmed by 5 bases and V by 3 bases; bases with no gene match: 13. Material for sequencing was peripheral blood. The TCR originated in a human donor in a cohort sampled during active COVID-19. This chain connects TRBV5-1 to TRBJ2-7, with 8 bases aligning to TRBD2. CDR3 coding DNA: TGCGCCAGCAGCTCACCTCTCCGGGGGGGGGTTAACGAGCAGTACTTC. Translation: CASSSPLRGGVNEQYF.